What follows describes a single T cell receptor (beta chain). The antigen is not known. This sample was taken from a study of CD8 T cells in ankylosing spondylitis. MiXCR, run by TCRdb on the 5' RACE reads, gives a single entry per CDR3 protein. The data contain approximately 220,000 distinct CDR3 sequences, more than 25% of them seen just once; the ten biggest clones take up 5% to 7.5%. General study findings and limits: Some motif variants were previously reported in reactive arthritis synovial fluid and blood.

Germline V gene lookup returns CDR1 SQVTM and CDR2 ANQGSEA. The CDR3 is 13 residues long. The V end was cut by 3 bases, the J end by 0 bases, with 9 bases between. The chain recombines TRBV29-1 with TRBJ2-7; possibly TRBD1 for D (6 bases). The clonotype comes from a male donor with ankylosing spondylitis or in good health (not recorded which). The sample was blood, either unsorted or a sorted T cell fraction (not recorded which). This CDR3 is CSVDEGHSYEQYF. In DNA, the CDR3 is TGCAGCGTTGATGAGGGACACTCCTACGAGCAGTACTTC.